This T cell receptor (beta chain) emerged from a study of PD-1 blockade in classical Hodgkin lymphoma. The wider study: Nivolumab was given intravenously to patients at 3 mg/kg every 2 weeks.

Germline loops: CDR1 GTSNPN, CDR2 SVGIG (reference sequence). V lost 0 bases, J lost 1 base, and 6 bases lay in between. The CDR3 length is 13 residues. Comments on this clone: The target antigen is unknown.

This sample's time point: cycle 4 day 1 (C4D1), after less than seven weeks of nivolumab. Each patient experienced a relapse that followed autologous stem cell transplantation, and brentuximab vedotin exposure varied. Magnetic negative selection of thawed PBMCs was the method by which CD4+ T cells were purified. Best outcomes ranged across complete response, partial response and progressive disease. The method was immunoSEQ multiplex PCR; TCRdb's version includes in-frame clones alone and lacks a portion of them. Of around 16,000 clones listed, approximately 84% were seen once; the top ten hold 1.5% to 2%. Study-wide findings and caveats: Patients who initiated nivolumab within 1 year of ASCT were excluded. Baseline TCR diversity was reportedly lower in newly diagnosed patients than healthy donors.

The chain has TRBV30 and TRBJ2-5; D may be TRBD1 (5 bases). This TCR derives from a human donor with classical Hodgkin lymphoma. The material was CD4+ T cells from blood, obtained before the fourth cycle of nivolumab. CDR3 loop: CAWSVGVQETQYF. In DNA form, the CDR3 reads TGTGCCTGGAGTGTAGGGGTCCAAGAGACCCAGTACTTC.